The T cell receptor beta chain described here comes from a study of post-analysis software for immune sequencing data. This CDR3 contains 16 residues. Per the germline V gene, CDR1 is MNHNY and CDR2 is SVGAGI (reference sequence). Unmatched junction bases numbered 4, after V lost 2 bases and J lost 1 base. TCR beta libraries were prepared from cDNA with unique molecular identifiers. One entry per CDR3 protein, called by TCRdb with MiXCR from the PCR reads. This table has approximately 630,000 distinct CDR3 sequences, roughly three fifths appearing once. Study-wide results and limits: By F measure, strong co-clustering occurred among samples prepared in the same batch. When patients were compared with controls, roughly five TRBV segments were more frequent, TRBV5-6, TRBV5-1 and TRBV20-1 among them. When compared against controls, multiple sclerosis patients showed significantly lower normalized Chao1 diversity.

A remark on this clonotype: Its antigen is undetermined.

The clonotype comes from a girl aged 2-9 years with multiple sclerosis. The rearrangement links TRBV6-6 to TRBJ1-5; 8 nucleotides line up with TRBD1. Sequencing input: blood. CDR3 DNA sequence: TGTGCCAGCAGTTACGGGACAGGCATCAGCAATCAGCCCCAGCATTTT. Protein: CASSYGTGISNQPQHF.